These T cell receptor beta chains were read from a single sample in a study of CD8 T cells in ankylosing spondylitis. TCRdb ran MiXCR on the 5' RACE reads and lists one entry per CDR3 protein. The sample holds about 160,000 distinct CDR3 sequences; around 9.6% are singletons and the top ten take over 12%. The sequenced sample consisted of blood, either unsorted or a sorted T cell fraction (not recorded which). The receptors here all came from a female donor with ankylosing spondylitis or in good health (not recorded which). CDR3s include the opening cysteine and the closing phenylalanine or tryptophan. D genes are given only for firm matches. The size entry is marked missing in some rows and otherwise reads once, few, many or a size class.

j_gene,len,v_gene,abundance,d_gene,CDR3aa,CDR3nt
TRBJ1-1,17,TRBV27,few,-,CASSLSAGSGPYTEAFF,TGTGCCAGCAGTTTATCGGCAGGGTCGGGTCCGTACACTGAAGCTTTCTTT
TRBJ1-5,15,TRBV24-1,-,TRBD1,CATSDRQGGNQPQHF,TGTGCCACCAGTGACCGACAGGGGGGCAATCAGCCCCAGCATTTT
TRBJ2-2,18,TRBV12-5,-,TRBD2,CASGPGYTGTSEIGELFF,TGTGCTAGTGGCCCGGGGTACACCGGGACTAGTGAAATCGGGGAGCTGTTTTTT
TRBJ1-1,14,TRBV7-2,many,-,CASSLVRGRVEAFF,TGTGCCAGCAGCTTAGTGCGGGGGCGGGTTGAAGCTTTCTTT
TRBJ2-7,11,TRBV27,few,-,CASSSGTFQYF,TGTGCCAGCAGTTCCGGGACTTTTCAGTACTTC
TRBJ2-5,11,TRBV11-2,many,-,CASSASETQYF,TGTGCCAGCAGCGCCTCAGAGACCCAGTACTTC
TRBJ2-2,11,TRBV29-1,few,-,CSGWSAGELFF,TGCAGCGGATGGTCGGCCGGGGAGCTGTTTTTT
TRBJ2-1,15,TRBV20-1,-,-,CSARDEGGSYNEQFF,TGCAGTGCTAGGGATGAAGGGGGCTCCTACAATGAGCAGTTCTTC
TRBJ1-1,13,TRBV27,-,-,CASYSYRNPEAFF,TGTGCCAGTTACTCCTACAGGAACCCTGAAGCTTTCTTT
TRBJ2-2,15,TRBV7-2,-,-,CASSFWDFNTGELFF,TGTGCCAGCAGCTTTTGGGACTTTAACACCGGGGAGCTGTTTTTT
TRBJ2-1,13,TRBV5-4,few,TRBD2,CASRASGWDEQFF,TGTGCCAGCAGGGCTAGCGGGTGGGATGAGCAGTTCTTC
TRBJ1-6,15,TRBV2,-,-,CASSLKGSYNSPLHF,TGTGCCAGCAGTCTTAAGGGGTCCTATAATTCACCCCTCCACTTT
TRBJ2-7,15,TRBV9,-,TRBD2,CASSPTGTRAGEQYF,TGTGCCAGCAGCCCTACCGGGACTAGAGCGGGCGAGCAGTACTTC
TRBJ2-6,19,TRBV7-6,-,TRBD1,CASSLSGQGDFSGANVLTF,TGTGCCAGCAGCTTAAGTGGACAGGGAGACTTTTCTGGGGCCAACGTCCTGACTTTC
TRBJ2-7,13,TRBV4-1,-,-,CASNQALGYEQYF,TGCGCCAGCAACCAAGCTCTGGGGTACGAGCAGTACTTC
TRBJ1-5,14,TRBV5-1,-,TRBD1,CASSLTGGPEPQHF,TGCGCCAGCAGCCTAACAGGGGGCCCGGAGCCCCAGCATTTT
TRBJ2-1,14,TRBV7-9,few,-,CASSFFLGYNEQFF,TGTGCCAGCAGCTTTTTTCTCGGTTACAATGAGCAGTTCTTC
TRBJ1-1,12,TRBV28,many,-,CASMKEADEAFF,TGTGCCAGCATGAAGGAGGCTGATGAAGCTTTCTTT
TRBJ2-1,17,TRBV12-3/TRBV12-4,many,TRBD2,CASSGQGSGGSYNEQFF,TGTGCCAGCAGTGGCCAGGGTTCGGGAGGGTCCTACAATGAGCAGTTCTTC
TRBJ2-1,12,TRBV29-1,-,-,CSPWGGPPGQFF,TGCAGCCCCTGGGGGGGGCCCCCTGGGCAGTTCTTC
TRBJ2-7,15,TRBV14,-,TRBD1,CASSQGARGQYEQYF,TGTGCCAGCAGCCAGGGGGCCAGGGGGCAGTACGAGCAGTACTTC
TRBJ2-7,14,TRBV27,few,-,CASSHSTGSYEQYF,TGTGCCAGCAGTCATTCGACGGGCTCCTACGAGCAGTACTTC
TRBJ1-2,13,TRBV13,few,-,CASSFRTGWGYTF,TGTGCCAGCAGCTTCCGAACAGGATGGGGCTACACCTTC
TRBJ2-2,13,TRBV6-6,many,-,CATARTNTGELFF,TGTGCCACCGCCAGGACGAACACCGGGGAGCTGTTTTTT
TRBJ1-4,14,TRBV4-3,many,TRBD1,CASSAGTGDEKLFF,TGCGCCAGCAGTGCCGGGACAGGGGACGAAAAACTGTTTTTT
TRBJ2-2,16,TRBV4-3,-,-,CASSQGGAVHTGELFF,TGCGCCAGCAGCCAAGGAGGGGCAGTACACACCGGGGAGCTGTTTTTT
TRBJ2-1,15,TRBV6-1,-,TRBD1,CASSSLDRADNEQFF,TGTGCCAGCAGCTCCCTCGACAGGGCTGACAATGAGCAGTTCTTC
TRBJ1-1,13,TRBV27,-,-,CASSWTGNTEAFF,TGTGCCAGCAGCTGGACGGGGAACACTGAAGCTTTCTTT
TRBJ2-4,15,TRBV3-1,many,TRBD2,CASSPSSGPQNIQYF,TGTGCCAGCAGTCCATCTAGCGGGCCGCAAAACATTCAGTACTTC
TRBJ2-7,16,TRBV27,-,-,CASSLGVGDFTYEQYF,TGTGCCAGCAGTTTAGGCGTAGGGGACTTTACCTACGAGCAGTACTTC
TRBJ2-3,14,TRBV4-1,few,-,CASSPAVSTDTQYF,TGCGCCAGCAGCCCAGCGGTTAGCACAGATACGCAGTATTTT
TRBJ2-7,13,TRBV11-3,-,-,CASSFSSDYEQYF,TGTGCCAGCAGCTTTTCTAGCGACTACGAGCAGTACTTC
TRBJ1-2,13,TRBV20-1,many,-,CSAREAGPYGYTF,TGCAGTGCTAGAGAAGCCGGGCCCTATGGCTACACCTTC
TRBJ1-2,16,TRBV30,-,-,CAWSVNRLVYSYGYTF,TGTGCCTGGAGTGTGAACAGGTTGGTGTATAGCTATGGCTACACCTTC
TRBJ1-5,14,TRBV4-3,few,TRBD1,CASSLWDRAEPQHF,TGCGCCAGCAGCCTGTGGGACAGGGCGGAACCCCAGCATTTT
TRBJ2-4,17,TRBV7-9,few,-,CASSSTAPGSVGNIQYF,TGTGCCAGCAGCTCTACGGCGCCCGGAAGCGTTGGGAACATTCAGTACTTC
TRBJ2-7,15,TRBV28,few,TRBD1,CASTKLRDRMGEQYF,TGTGCCAGCACCAAACTGCGGGACAGGATGGGAGAGCAGTACTTC
TRBJ2-3,17,TRBV7-8,many,-,CASSLAEEGPVTDTQYF,TGTGCCAGCAGCTTAGCGGAGGAGGGGCCCGTCACAGATACGCAGTATTTT
TRBJ1-1,15,TRBV4-2,few,-,CASSHTGGLNTEAFF,TGTGCCAGCAGCCATACCGGGGGACTGAACACTGAAGCTTTCTTT
TRBJ2-3,17,TRBV16,-,TRBD2,CASTRGSSGRAKDTQYF,TGTGCCAGCACCCGAGGATCTAGCGGGAGGGCCAAAGATACGCAGTATTTT
TRBJ1-2,13,TRBV18,few,-,CASSPPGSYGYTF,TGTGCCAGCTCACCCCCAGGCTCCTATGGCTACACCTTC
TRBJ2-1,14,TRBV27,-,TRBD2,CATSSGSSYNEQFF,TGTGCCACCTCTAGCGGGAGCTCCTACAATGAGCAGTTCTTC
TRBJ2-2,13,TRBV24-1,-,-,CATSATGTGELFF,TGTGCCACCAGTGCCACCGGGACCGGGGAGCTGTTTTTT
TRBJ1-1,14,TRBV3-1,-,-,CASSQGGRSTEAFF,TGTGCCAGCAGCCAAGGGGGGCGGAGCACTGAAGCTTTCTTT
TRBJ2-5,15,TRBV3-1,-,-,CASSQTGIEQETQYF,TGTGCCAGCAGCCAAACCGGGATAGAGCAAGAGACCCAGTACTTC
TRBJ2-3,12,TRBV5-6,many,TRBD2,CASGTRTDTQYF,TGTGCCAGCGGGACTAGAACTGATACGCAGTATTTT
TRBJ1-4,14,TRBV6-1,-,-,CASRDTSTNEKLFF,TGTGCCAGCAGGGACACTTCTACTAATGAAAAACTGTTTTTT
TRBJ2-3,15,TRBV20-1,-,TRBD2,CSAPSGGRYTDTQYF,TGCAGTGCCCCCTCCGGCGGGAGGTATACAGATACGCAGTATTTT
TRBJ1-2,14,TRBV4-3,few,-,CASSQVGQNYGYTF,TGCGCCAGCAGCCAAGTGGGGCAGAACTATGGCTACACCTTC
TRBJ2-5,13,TRBV2,-,TRBD2,CAILLAGAGTQYF,TGTGCCATCCTACTAGCGGGAGCAGGGACCCAGTACTTC
TRBJ2-6,19,TRBV27,few,TRBD2,CASKTSGSTPLSGANVLTF,TGTGCCAGTAAGACTAGCGGGAGTACTCCCCTCTCTGGGGCCAACGTCCTGACTTTC
TRBJ2-7,16,TRBV20-1,few,TRBD2,CSARDNPTRETYEQYF,TGCAGTGCTAGAGATAACCCGACGCGGGAGACCTACGAGCAGTACTTC
TRBJ2-3,17,TRBV7-9,few,TRBD2,CASSSSRTSGLTDTQYF,TGTGCCAGCAGCTCCTCTAGGACTAGCGGGTTGACAGATACGCAGTATTTT
TRBJ2-1,13,TRBV29-1,many,TRBD1,CSTSSTGGDEQFF,TGCAGCACCAGTTCGACAGGGGGCGATGAGCAGTTCTTC
TRBJ1-1,13,TRBV6-2/TRBV6-3,many,TRBD1,CASSPTGLAEAFF,TGTGCCAGCAGCCCGACAGGGCTGGCTGAAGCTTTCTTT
TRBJ2-2,12,TRBV30,few,-,CACTTNTGELFF,TGTGCCTGTACAACGAACACCGGGGAGCTGTTTTTT
TRBJ2-7,16,TRBV7-9,few,-,CASSLATGSPSYEQYF,TGTGCCAGCAGCTTAGCAACGGGGTCCCCCTCCTACGAGCAGTACTTC
TRBJ2-7,14,TRBV29-1,many,TRBD1,CSVDGQGSSYEQYF,TGCAGCGTGGACGGACAGGGGAGCTCCTACGAGCAGTACTTC
TRBJ1-1,13,TRBV5-1,-,-,CASSLVWGTEAFF,TGCGCCAGCAGCTTAGTGTGGGGCACTGAAGCTTTCTTT